These 14 T cell receptor beta chains came from one sample sequenced in a study. Using its own MiXCR run on the RT-PCR reads, TCRdb lists one record per CDR3 protein. This table holds about 700,000 distinct CDR3 sequences, 12% to 15% found once. Sequencing was carried out using memory CD4+ T cells from blood. The receptor source for this set is a female donor in good health, serving as a healthy control.

This chain uses TRBV6-6 with TRBJ1-1; maybe TRBD1 (6 bases). V lost 6 bases to trimming and J lost 4 bases, with 18 bases between them. The CDR3 is 15 residues long. Germline values: CDR1 MNHNY, CDR2 SVGAGI (reference sequence). The CDR3 region has the DNA TGTGCCAGCAGCCCGGAAGGCAGGGGTCCCACTGAAGCTTTCTTT. Its translation is CASSPEGRGPTEAFF.

This clonotype was observed a handful of times. The chain has TRBV6-5 and TRBJ1-2; D is perhaps TRBD1 (5 bases). The V gene lost 6 bases and the J gene lost 8 bases, with 16 bases spanning the gap. CDR1 and CDR2 (germline): MNHEY, SVGAGI. The CDR3 runs 13 residues. CDR3 sequence reads: CASSVKGNRGYTF. CDR3 DNA: TGTGCCAGCAGCGTAAAGGGGAATAGGGGCTACACCTTC.

There are many counts of this clonotype. An end of the junction does not agree with germline; a read error may underlie this. This chain links TRBV9 with TRBJ2-1; weak D call: TRBD1 (5 bases). This CDR3 spans 14 amino acids. Germline CDR1 and CDR2: SGDLS and YYNGEE. The CDR3 loop reads CASSEQGSYNEQFF. The CDR3 DNA sequence: TGCGCCAGCAGTGAGCAGGGCTCCTACAATGAGCAGTTCTTC.

This clonotype was seen more than once but under ten times. Mismatch with germline at one junction end may stem from a read error. The chain employs TRBV28 and TRBJ2-7; TRBD1 aligns across 11 bases. From germline, CDR1 is MDHEN and CDR2 SYDVKM. CDR3 length: 12 amino acids. CDR3: CASSQSTGTGGF. In nucleotides, the CDR3 is TGTGCCAGCAGCCAGAGCACCGGGACAGGGGGATTC.

CDR3 protein: CASSVGTSGSGYNEQFF. The CDR3 DNA sequence: TGTGCCAGCAGCGTTGGGACTAGCGGGAGTGGCTACAATGAGCAGTTCTTC. V usage is TRBV9 and J usage is TRBJ2-1; 14 bases align to TRBD2. The CDR3 runs to 17 residues. The V segment lost 2 bases and the J segment 3 bases; nucleotides outside the gene matches: 4. Per germline, CDR1 SGDLS and CDR2 YYNGEE. Based on the CDR3 plus reference TRBV9 and TRBJ2-1, the full variable domain is DSGVTQTPKHLITATGQRVTLRCSPRSGDLSVYWYQQSLDQGLQFLIQYYNGEERAKGNILERFSAQQFPDLHSELNLSSLELGDSALYFCASSVGTSGSGYNEQFFGPGTRLTVL.

The genes are TRBV9 and TRBJ2-3, with 8 nucleotides matching TRBD1. Trimming at V came to 4 bases and at J to 1 base, leaving 11 bases not matched to a gene. Germline CDR1 SGDLS, CDR2 YYNGEE. This CDR3 region has 17 residues. CDR3 protein: CASSFRQGSGGTDTQYF. The CDR3 DNA reads as TGTGCCAGCAGCTTCCGACAGGGGAGTGGAGGCACAGATACGCAGTATTTT. Complete variable domain (other parts from reference TRBV9 and TRBJ2-3): DSGVTQTPKHLITATGQRVTLRCSPRSGDLSVYWYQQSLDQGLQFLIQYYNGEERAKGNILERFSAQQFPDLHSELNLSSLELGDSALYFCASSFRQGSGGTDTQYFGPGTRLTVL.

V and J are TRBV18 and TRBJ2-5; no definite D call. Germline-derived CDR1 and CDR2 are KGHSH and LQKENI. V lost 5 bases to trimming and J lost 1 base, with 5 bases between them. The CDR3 runs 12 residues. The CDR3 coding sequence is TGTGCCAGCTCAAGGCGCCAAGAGACCCAGTACTTC. Protein: CASSRRQETQYF.

The chain employs TRBV5-1 and TRBJ2-7; the D call may be TRBD1 or TRBD2 (5 bases each). The V gene's germline CDR1 is SGHRS and CDR2 YFSETQ. V gave up 4 bases and J gave up 1 base, with 12 bases separating them. This CDR3 has 14 amino acids. CDR3 bases: TGCGCCAGCAGCCCCGGGACCGATTCCTACGAGCAGTACTTC. Translating gives CASSPGTDSYEQYF.

This clonotype was observed a handful of times. The chain combines TRBV20-1 with TRBJ2-7; the D gene is possibly TRBD1 (5 bases). Trimming cost V 0 bases and J 3 bases, with 12 bases left between them. The CDR3 totals 14 residues. Germline loops: CDR1 DFQATT, CDR2 SNEGSKA (reference sequence). The CDR3 sequence is CSARDGADNYEQYF. DNA of the CDR3: TGCAGTGCTAGAGATGGGGCAGATAACTACGAGCAGTACTTC.

The chain joins TRBV6-1 to TRBJ1-5, with D maybe TRBD1 (5 bases). The CDR3 covers 15 residues. Trimming removed 0 bases at V and 3 bases at J, with 9 bases between. Germline V lookup: CDR1 MNHNS, CDR2 SASEGT. The CDR3 DNA sequence: TGTGCCAGCAGTGAAGCGCAGGGATTCAATCAGCCCCAGCATTTT. Translated, it gives CASSEAQGFNQPQHF.

This clonotype was seen a few times. J is TRBJ2-3 and V is TRBV20-1; 7 nucleotides line up with TRBD2. Looked up from germline, CDR1 is DFQATT and CDR2 is SNEGSKA (reference sequence). After removal of 0 bases from V and 4 bases from J, the junction contained 10 bases not matched to a gene. The CDR3 has 16 residues. The CDR3 reads CSARDRGGSSPDTQYF. CDR3 coding DNA: TGCAGTGCTAGAGATAGGGGCGGGAGTAGCCCAGATACGCAGTATTTT.

This clonotype was seen a handful of times. The rearrangement joins TRBV18 to TRBJ2-1; D perhaps matches TRBD1 (5 bases). Deletions cut 2 bases from V and 4 bases from J, with 6 bases between. Looked up from germline, CDR1 is KGHSH and CDR2 is LQKENI. The CDR3 contains 13 residues. As DNA, the CDR3 is TGTGCCAGCTCACCAAGACAGTACAATGAGCAGTTCTTC. As protein: CASSPRQYNEQFF.

The V gene is TRBV18, the J gene TRBJ1-6; TRBD1 agrees at 7 bases. CDR3 length: 18 amino acids. From germline, CDR1 is KGHSH and CDR2 LQKENI. V gave up 3 bases and J gave up 9 bases; unmatched junction bases: 17. DNA for the CDR3: TGTGCCAGCTCACCGTCCCAGGGGGGTTCGGCGGGGCGTTCACCCCTCCACTTT. It is translated as CASSPSQGGSAGRSPLHF.

This clonotype appeared a few times. The DNA of the CDR3 is TGTGCCAGCTCACCACAAGCAGGGGGCGAGGTCAATGAGCAGTTCTTC. Residues: CASSPQAGGEVNEQFF. The chain joins TRBV18 to TRBJ2-1, with 8 bases that match TRBD1. The CDR3 is 16 residues long. Germline V gives CDR1 KGHSH, CDR2 LQKENI. Losses at the gene ends were 1 base for V and 6 bases for J; bases not matched to a gene: 8. Complete variable domain (other parts from reference TRBV18 and TRBJ2-1): NAGVMQNPRHLVRRRGQEARLRCSPMKGHSHVYWYRQLPEEGLKFMVYLQKENIIDESGMPKERFSAEFPKEGPSILRIQQVVRGDSAAYFCASSPQAGGEVNEQFFGPGTRLTVL.